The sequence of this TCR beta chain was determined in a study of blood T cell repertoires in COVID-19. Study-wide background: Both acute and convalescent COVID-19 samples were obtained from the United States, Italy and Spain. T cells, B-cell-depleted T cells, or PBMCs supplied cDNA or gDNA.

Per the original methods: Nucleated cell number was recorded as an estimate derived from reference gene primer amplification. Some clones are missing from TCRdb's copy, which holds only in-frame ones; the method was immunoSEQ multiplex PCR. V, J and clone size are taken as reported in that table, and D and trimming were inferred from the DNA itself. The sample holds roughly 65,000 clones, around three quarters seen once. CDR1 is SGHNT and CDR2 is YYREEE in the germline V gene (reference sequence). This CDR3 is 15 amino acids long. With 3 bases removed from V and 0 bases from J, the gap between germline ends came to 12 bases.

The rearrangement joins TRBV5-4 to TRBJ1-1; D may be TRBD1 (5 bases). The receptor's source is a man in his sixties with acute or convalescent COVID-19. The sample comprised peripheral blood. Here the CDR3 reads CASSWGGDMNTEAFF. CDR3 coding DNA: TGTGCCAGCAGCTGGGGGGGAGACATGAACACTGAAGCTTTCTTT.